These 16 T cell receptor beta chains share one sample of origin, sequenced in a study of tumor-infiltrating lymphocytes in primary liver carcinoma. Total RNA and DNA came together from 20-30 mg of bulk tissue without cell sorting. cDNA specific to TCR beta was made from approximately 0.55 ug of total RNA, with a constant-region primer employed for priming. A slightly modified ARM-PCR protocol with three nested multiplex PCR rounds produced these TCR beta libraries. Investigators reported that the first two PCR rounds, at 10 to 11 cycles each, used TRBV1-TRBV30 forward primers with a C-beta reverse primer. TCRdb used MiXCR to reprocess the multiplex PCR reads, holding one entry per CDR3 protein. Of 100,000 to 120,000 distinct CDR3 sequences in the sample, around 84% were seen once. The material sequenced was liver tumor tissue from sampling region 3. Stated subset: tumor region T3, left-lateral pole. All receptors derive from a man aged 40-55 years with primary liver carcinoma and hepatitis B virus infection.

With respect to this clonotype: The junction shows a germline mismatch at one end, possibly a read error. The chain uses TRBV30 and TRBJ2-1; 9 bases fit TRBD2. Germline loops: CDR1 GTSNPN, CDR2 SVGIG (reference sequence). This CDR3 comprises 15 residues. The CDR3 DNA reads TGTGCCTGGAATGAAGGGTCTAGCGGGGTAAATGATCAGATCTTC. Encoded protein: CAWNEGSSGVNDQIF.

Points on this clonotype: Germline is not matched at one junction end, which may reflect a read error. The V and J genes are TRBV6-5 and TRBJ1-5; TRBD1 is a possible D gene (5 bases). From germline, CDR1 is MNHEY and CDR2 SVGAGI. This CDR3 contains 13 residues. CDR3 in amino acids: CVSGDGSSQPQHF. In nucleotides, the CDR3 is TGTGTCAGCGGGGACGGTAGCAGTCAGCCCCAGCATTTT.

The V and J genes are TRBV29-1 and TRBJ2-1, with 9 bases fitting TRBD2. The germline CDR1 and CDR2 sequences are SQVTM and ANQGSEA. This CDR3 contains 13 residues. V dropped 6 bases and J dropped 12; count of bases not matched to a gene: 12. The CDR3 DNA is TGCAGCGTAGTGGGACTAGCTGGACTAATGCAGTTCTTC. Its protein product is CSVVGLAGLMQFF.

Points on this clonotype: One end of the junction does not line up with germline, which may come from a read error. This CDR3 reads CASRLAGLNTWDLFF. CDR3 DNA: TGTGCCAGCAGACTAGCGGGCCTTAACACCTGGGACCTGTTTTTT. The gene calls are TRBV12-3 or TRBV12-4 and TRBJ2-2; 9 bases are a match to TRBD2. The CDR3 contains 15 residues.

The J gene is TRBJ1-5, the V gene TRBV19; TRBD1 aligns across 8 bases. Germline-derived CDR1 and CDR2 are LNHDA and SQIVND (reference sequence). Losses at the gene ends were 6 bases for V and 6 bases for J; bases not matched to a gene: 10. The CDR3 loop spans 15 amino acids. The CDR3 loop reads CASRRGGQEGQPQHF. DNA for the CDR3: TGTGCCAGTAGGAGGGGGGGACAGGAAGGTCAGCCCCAGCATTTT.

Comments on this clonotype: One end of the junction is discordant with germline, which a read error may explain. The chain is built from TRBV6-2 or TRBV6-3 and TRBJ2-1; 7 nucleotides match TRBD2. The length of the CDR3 is 15 residues. Germline V gives CDR1 MNHEY, CDR2 SVGEGT. CDR3 residues: CTSSPLARAFNEQFF. For the CDR3, the DNA is TGTACCAGCAGCCCACTAGCGAGAGCTTTCAATGAGCAGTTCTTC.

As regards this clonotype: At one end, the junction sequence differs from germline, possibly due to a read error. This chain joins TRBV6-5 and TRBJ1-1, with D possibly TRBD1 on 6 matching bases. Germline loops: CDR1 MNHEY, CDR2 SVGAGI. This CDR3 comprises 15 residues. The CDR3 DNA follows: TGTGCCAGCAGTTACTCGCCAACAGGGAACATTGAAGCTTACTTT. Protein product: CASSYSPTGNIEAYF.

Note on this clonotype: Relative to the germline gene, one junction end is altered; a read error may explain this. The chain couples TRBV6-1 to TRBJ2-1; TRBD2 agrees at 8 bases. The germline V gene encodes CDR1 MNHNS and CDR2 SASEGT. The CDR3 has 12 amino acids. The CDR3 sequence: CSSSKAGDEQFF. The CDR3, as DNA: TGTTCCAGCAGTAAAGCGGGGGATGAGCAATTCTTC.

This clonotype has only a few counts. This may be a read error, as it is one base from a much larger clone. The gene calls are TRBV25-1 and TRBJ2-7, with 7 bases that match TRBD1. V dropped 7 bases and J dropped 7; count of bases not matched to a gene: 10. CDR1 is MGHDK, CDR2 SYGVNS, per germline. This CDR3 spans 13 amino acids. DNA for the CDR3: TGTGCCAGCAAGGAAGGGGGCCAGTTGGAGCAGTACTTC. This sequence encodes CASKEGGQLEQYF.

The V and J genes are TRBV10-3 and TRBJ1-5; TRBD1 matches at 7 bases. CDR1 is ENHRY, CDR2 SYGVKD, per germline. The trim removed 10 bases at V and 9 bases at J, leaving 12 bases unmatched. The CDR3 covers 13 residues. This chain's CDR3 is CATIGTDHAPQHF. The CDR3 DNA is TGTGCCACGATCGGGACAGACCATGCGCCCCAGCATTTT.

Notes on this clonotype: The junction does not match germline at one end; this may be a read error. V gene TRBV6-1 combines with J gene TRBJ2-6; perhaps TRBD1 as D (6 bases). This CDR3 spans 16 amino acids. Germline CDR1 is MNHNS and CDR2 is SASEGT. Here the CDR3 DNA reads TGTGTCAGCAGTGAACAGGGATTAGCTGGGGCCAACGTCTTGACTTTC. Translated: CVSSEQGLAGANVLTF.

To note about this clonotype: The missing conserved phenylalanine or tryptophan at the end of this CDR3 makes a read error likely. The chain is built from TRBV11-2 and TRBJ2-2, with a tentative D call TRBD2 (6 bases). The CDR3 loop spans 15 amino acids. Germline CDR1 and CDR2: SGHAT and FQNNGV. The CDR3 region is CSSSHVRGRTGELFY. The CDR3 DNA reads as TGTTCCAGCAGCCATGTACGGGGGAGGACCGGGGAGCTGTTTTAT.

As regards this clonotype: One end of the junction does not line up with germline, which may come from a read error. V and J are TRBV6-5 and TRBJ2-5; 8 bases align to TRBD1. This CDR3 is built from 14 residues. Per germline, CDR1 MNHEY and CDR2 SVGAGI. This chain's CDR3 is CACSYAGGKETQYF. As DNA, the CDR3 is TGCGCCTGCAGCTACGCAGGGGGCAAGGAGACCCAGTACTTC.

With respect to this clonotype: The CDR3 does not end in the conserved phenylalanine or tryptophan, so this is likely a read error. This chain's CDR3 is CSVEEWRGRTEAFI. CDR3 sequence (DNA): TGCAGCGTTGAAGAATGGAGAGGGAGGACTGAAGCTTTCATT. The chain carries TRBV29-1 and TRBJ1-1, with D unclear. Trimming pared 0 bases from V and 5 bases from J, leaving 13 bases between. This CDR3 comprises 14 residues. Germline V gene lookup returns CDR1 SQVTM and CDR2 ANQGSEA.

The V and J genes are TRBV10-3 and TRBJ2-7, with 9 bases aligning to TRBD1. The CDR3 covers 17 residues. The J segment lost 6 bases and the V segment lost 7 bases, leaving 19 bases of the junction unmatched. Germline CDR1 reads ENHRY; CDR2 reads SYGVKD. Here the CDR3 reads CAINGNKPGQGFFEQYF. For the CDR3, the DNA is TGTGCCATCAATGGCAATAAACCGGGACAGGGATTTTTCGAGCAGTACTTC.

The chain is built from TRBV6-5 and TRBJ1-1; maybe TRBD1 (5 bases). CDR1 and CDR2 (germline): MNHEY, SVGAGI. CDR3 length equals 15 residues. CDR3 protein: CVSSYSIGGGAEAFF. In DNA, the CDR3 is TGTGTCAGTAGTTACTCGATTGGGGGTGGAGCTGAAGCTTTCTTT.